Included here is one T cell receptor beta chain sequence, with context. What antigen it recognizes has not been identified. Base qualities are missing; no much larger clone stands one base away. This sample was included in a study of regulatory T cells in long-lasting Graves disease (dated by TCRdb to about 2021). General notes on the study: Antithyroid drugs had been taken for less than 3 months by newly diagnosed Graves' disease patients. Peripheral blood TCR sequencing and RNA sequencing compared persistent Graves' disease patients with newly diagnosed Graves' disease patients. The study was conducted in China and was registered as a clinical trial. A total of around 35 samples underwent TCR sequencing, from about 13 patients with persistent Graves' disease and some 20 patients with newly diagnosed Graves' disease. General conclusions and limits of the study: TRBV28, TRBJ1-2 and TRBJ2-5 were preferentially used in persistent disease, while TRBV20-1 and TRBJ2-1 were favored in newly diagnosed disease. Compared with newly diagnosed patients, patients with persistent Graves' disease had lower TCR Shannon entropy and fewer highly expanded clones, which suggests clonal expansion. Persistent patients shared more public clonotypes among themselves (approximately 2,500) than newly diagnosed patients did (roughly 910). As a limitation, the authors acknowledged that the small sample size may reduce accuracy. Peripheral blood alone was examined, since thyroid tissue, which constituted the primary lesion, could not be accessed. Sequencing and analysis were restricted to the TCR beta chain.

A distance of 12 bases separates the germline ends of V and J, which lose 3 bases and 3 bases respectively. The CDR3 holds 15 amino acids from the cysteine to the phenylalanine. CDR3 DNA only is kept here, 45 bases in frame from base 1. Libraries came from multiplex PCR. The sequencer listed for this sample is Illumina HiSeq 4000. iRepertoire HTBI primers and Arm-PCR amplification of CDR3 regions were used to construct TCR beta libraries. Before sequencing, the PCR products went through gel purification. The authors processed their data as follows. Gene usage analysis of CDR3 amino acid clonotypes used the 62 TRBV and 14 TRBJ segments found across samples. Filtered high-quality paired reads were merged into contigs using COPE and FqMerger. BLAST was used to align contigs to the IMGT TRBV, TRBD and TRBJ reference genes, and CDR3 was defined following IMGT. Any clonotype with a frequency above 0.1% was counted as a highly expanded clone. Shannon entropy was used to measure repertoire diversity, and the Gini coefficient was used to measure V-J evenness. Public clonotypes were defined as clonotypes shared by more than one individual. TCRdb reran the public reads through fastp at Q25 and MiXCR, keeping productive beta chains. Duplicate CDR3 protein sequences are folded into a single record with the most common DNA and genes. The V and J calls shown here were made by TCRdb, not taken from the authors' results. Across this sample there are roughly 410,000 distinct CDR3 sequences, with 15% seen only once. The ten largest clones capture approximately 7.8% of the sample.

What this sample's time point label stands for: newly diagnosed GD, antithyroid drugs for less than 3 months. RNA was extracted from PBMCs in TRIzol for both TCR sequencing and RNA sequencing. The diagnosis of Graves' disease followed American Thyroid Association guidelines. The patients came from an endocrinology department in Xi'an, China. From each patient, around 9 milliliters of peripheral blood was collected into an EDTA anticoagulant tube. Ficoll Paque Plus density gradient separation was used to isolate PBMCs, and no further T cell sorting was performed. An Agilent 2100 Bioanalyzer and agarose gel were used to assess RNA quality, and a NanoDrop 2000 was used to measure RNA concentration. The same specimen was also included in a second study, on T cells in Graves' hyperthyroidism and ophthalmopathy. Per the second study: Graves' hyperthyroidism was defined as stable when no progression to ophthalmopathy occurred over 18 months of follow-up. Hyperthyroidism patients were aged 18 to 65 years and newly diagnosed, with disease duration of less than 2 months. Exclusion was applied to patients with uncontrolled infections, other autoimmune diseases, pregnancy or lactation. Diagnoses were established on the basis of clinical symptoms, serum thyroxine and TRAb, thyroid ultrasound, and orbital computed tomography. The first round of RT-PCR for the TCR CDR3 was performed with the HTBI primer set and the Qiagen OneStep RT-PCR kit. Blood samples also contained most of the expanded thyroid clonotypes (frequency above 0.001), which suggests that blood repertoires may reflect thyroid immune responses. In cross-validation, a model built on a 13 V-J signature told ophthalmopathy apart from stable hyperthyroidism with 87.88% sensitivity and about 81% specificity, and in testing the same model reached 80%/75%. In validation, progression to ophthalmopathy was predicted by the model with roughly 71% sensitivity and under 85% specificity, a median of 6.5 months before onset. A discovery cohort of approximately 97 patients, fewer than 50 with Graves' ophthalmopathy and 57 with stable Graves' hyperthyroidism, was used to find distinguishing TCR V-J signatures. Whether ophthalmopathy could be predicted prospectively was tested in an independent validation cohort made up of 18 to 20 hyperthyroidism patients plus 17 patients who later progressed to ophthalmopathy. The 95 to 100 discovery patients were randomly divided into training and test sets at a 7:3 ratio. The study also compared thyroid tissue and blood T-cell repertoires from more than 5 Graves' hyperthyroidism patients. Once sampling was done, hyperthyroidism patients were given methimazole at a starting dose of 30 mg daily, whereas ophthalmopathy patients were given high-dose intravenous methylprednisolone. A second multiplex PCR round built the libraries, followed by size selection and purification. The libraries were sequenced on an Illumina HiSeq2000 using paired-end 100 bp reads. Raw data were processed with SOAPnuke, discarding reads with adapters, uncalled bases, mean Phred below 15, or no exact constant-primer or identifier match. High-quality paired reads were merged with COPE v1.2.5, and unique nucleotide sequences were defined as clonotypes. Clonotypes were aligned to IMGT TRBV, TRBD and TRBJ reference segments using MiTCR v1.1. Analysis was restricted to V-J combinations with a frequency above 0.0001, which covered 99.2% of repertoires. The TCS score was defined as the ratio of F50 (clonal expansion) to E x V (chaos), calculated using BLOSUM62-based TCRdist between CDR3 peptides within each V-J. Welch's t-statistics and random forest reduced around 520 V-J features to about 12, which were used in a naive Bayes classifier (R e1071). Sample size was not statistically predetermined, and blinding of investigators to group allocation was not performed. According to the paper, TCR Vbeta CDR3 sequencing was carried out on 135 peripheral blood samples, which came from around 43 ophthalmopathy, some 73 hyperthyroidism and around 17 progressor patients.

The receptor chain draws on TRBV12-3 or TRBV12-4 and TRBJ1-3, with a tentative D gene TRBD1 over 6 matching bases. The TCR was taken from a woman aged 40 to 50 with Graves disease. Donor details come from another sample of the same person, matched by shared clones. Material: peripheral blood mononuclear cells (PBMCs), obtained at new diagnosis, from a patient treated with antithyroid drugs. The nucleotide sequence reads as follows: TGTGCCAGCAGTTTTTACCCAGGGGATGGAAACACCATATATTTT. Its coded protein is CASSFYPGDGNTIYF.